Listed below are T cell receptor beta chains from one sample, sequenced in a study of naive and memory T cell subsets. MiXCR, applied by TCRdb to the UMI-ligation and nested PCR reads, yields one record per CDR3 protein. The table records about 90,000 distinct CDR3 sequences, 10% to 12% of them present only once. The sequencing sample was made of naive CD4+ T cells from blood. All receptors derive from a human donor in good health. Both conserved end residues are part of each CDR3. The D gene is left open where the match is weak. Clone size is given for some rows only: seen once, a few or many times, or a class if the clone is expanded.

j_gene	d_gene	v_gene	abundance	CDR3nt	CDR3aa
TRBJ2-3	TRBD2	TRBV12-3/TRBV12-4	many	TGTGCCAGCAGACCCGGACTAGCGGTCACAGATACGCAGTATTTT	CASRPGLAVTDTQYF
TRBJ2-1	TRBD1	TRBV12-3/TRBV12-4	NA	TGTGCCAGCGGCACAGGGGGCATCGGCGAGCAGTTCTTC	CASGTGGIGEQFF
TRBJ2-3	TRBD2	TRBV14	NA	TGTGCCAGCAGCCTCAAGGCGGGGGGAAACACAGATACGCAGTATTTT	CASSLKAGGNTDTQYF
TRBJ2-7	NA	TRBV6-1	many	TGTGCCAGCAGTTGGGACGGCTCCTACGAGCAGTACTTC	CASSWDGSYEQYF
TRBJ1-4	NA	TRBV6-1	NA	TGTGCCAGCAGTGAATTCTTAACGACGAATGAAAAACTGTTTTTT	CASSEFLTTNEKLFF
TRBJ2-1	TRBD1	TRBV18	many	TGTGCCAGCTCACCGGACAGGGGGCGTGAAAATGAGCAGTTCTTC	CASSPDRGRENEQFF
TRBJ2-1	NA	TRBV6-2/TRBV6-3	few	TGTGCCAGCAGTTACTCCGGGCGGGCGGGCAGGAATGAGCAGTTCTTC	CASSYSGRAGRNEQFF
TRBJ2-3	NA	TRBV6-6	few	TGTGCCAGCAGTTACCCCGCTAGTACAGATACGCAGTATTTT	CASSYPASTDTQYF
TRBJ2-7	NA	TRBV5-1	many	TGCGCCAGCAGCTTGGCGGCCGGGGTGGCAGCTCCGTACTTC	CASSLAAGVAAPYF
TRBJ2-3	NA	TRBV28	NA	TGTGCCAGCAGCCCCGGGACCTTGGATACGCAGTATTTT	CASSPGTLDTQYF
TRBJ1-5	NA	TRBV20-1	few	TGCAGTGCTAGAGATCACCTCGACCCCCATACGAGTGGCAATCAGCCCCAGCATTTT	CSARDHLDPHTSGNQPQHF
TRBJ1-3	NA	TRBV6-6	few	TGTGCCAGCCTCTATTCCAGCGCTGGAAACACCATATATTTT	CASLYSSAGNTIYF
TRBJ2-3	TRBD2	TRBV14	NA	TGTGCCAGCAGCCCCCTCGGCGGGGGGGCGGTGAGTACAGATACGCAGTATTTT	CASSPLGGGAVSTDTQYF
TRBJ1-1	NA	TRBV4-1	few	TGCGCCAGCAGCCAAGTTGGGGTAGGGAACACTGAAGCTTTCTTT	CASSQVGVGNTEAFF
TRBJ1-1	NA	TRBV4-2	NA	TGTGCCAGCAGCCAAGATAAGGCCCTTCGAGTTCTTTTCTTT	CASSQDKALRVLFF
TRBJ2-1	TRBD2	TRBV7-8	NA	TGTGCCAGCAGTTTAGCGGGCACCTCCTACAATGAGCAGTTCTTC	CASSLAGTSYNEQFF
TRBJ2-3	TRBD2	TRBV4-2	few	TGTGCCAGCAGCCGAAAAGCGGGAAACACAGATACGCAGTATTTT	CASSRKAGNTDTQYF
TRBJ1-1	NA	TRBV6-2/TRBV6-3	NA	TGTGCCAGCAGTGGGGCGGACAGCATGAACACTGAAGCTTTCTTT	CASSGADSMNTEAFF
TRBJ1-5	TRBD1	TRBV25-1	NA	TGTGCCAGCAGTCCGACAGGGAGAGGACAGCCCCAGCATTTT	CASSPTGRGQPQHF
TRBJ2-1	NA	TRBV4-1	many	TGCGCCAGCAGCCAAGGAAGGGATAGGGGACACAATGAGCAGTTCTTC	CASSQGRDRGHNEQFF
TRBJ2-1	TRBD2	TRBV7-6	NA	TGTGCCAGCAGCTTAACTAGCGGGGGGGCGGGTGAGCAGTTCTTC	CASSLTSGGAGEQFF
TRBJ2-7	NA	TRBV6-5	many	TGTGCCAGCAGTTACACGGTCCAGGGGGGGGCCTACGAGCAGTACTTC	CASSYTVQGGAYEQYF
TRBJ2-5	TRBD1	TRBV12-3/TRBV12-4	many	TGTGCCAGCAGGCTCGGGACAGGGCAAGAGACCCAGTACTTC	CASRLGTGQETQYF
TRBJ2-7	NA	TRBV7-6	few	TGTGCCAGCAGCCCGGAGGGGTTAGGGTCGGGCGAGCAGTACTTC	CASSPEGLGSGEQYF
TRBJ2-7	TRBD2	TRBV7-9	few	TGTGCCAGCAGCTTGGCCGGGACTAGCGGGAGGATGCAGTACTTC	CASSLAGTSGRMQYF
TRBJ2-7	NA	TRBV12-3/TRBV12-4	NA	TGTGCCAGCAAGAGAGACTACGAGCAGTACTTC	CASKRDYEQYF